This T cell receptor (beta chain) was obtained from a study of T cells in Graves' hyperthyroidism and ophthalmopathy. When ophthalmopathy did not progress within 18 months, Graves' hyperthyroidism was considered stable. Those patients with uncontrolled infection, other autoimmune disease, pregnancy or lactation were excluded. Each 10 ml fresh peripheral blood draw supplied the PBMCs. RNA transcripts provided the source from which TCR beta CDR3 regions were amplified. The TCR CDR3 was amplified in a first-round RT-PCR using the HTBI primer set. TCRdb redid the calling of the multiplex PCR reads with MiXCR, one entry per CDR3 protein. The data show some 500,000 distinct CDR3 sequences, about 15% seen once. The CDR3 spans 15 residues. V lost 3 bases and J lost 4, with 13 bases in between. In germline, CDR1 is MNHEY, CDR2 SMNVEV (reference sequence). This clonotype was found many times.

The receptor comes from a woman under 30 with Graves' hyperthyroidism. Sequencing was performed on blood. J is TRBJ2-1 and V is TRBV27; either TRBD1 or TRBD2 may fit D (5 bases each). The CDR3 coding sequence is TGTGCCAGCAGTTTTGGGGCGGGCGGTTACAATGAGCAGTTCTTC. It codes for CASSFGAGGYNEQFF.